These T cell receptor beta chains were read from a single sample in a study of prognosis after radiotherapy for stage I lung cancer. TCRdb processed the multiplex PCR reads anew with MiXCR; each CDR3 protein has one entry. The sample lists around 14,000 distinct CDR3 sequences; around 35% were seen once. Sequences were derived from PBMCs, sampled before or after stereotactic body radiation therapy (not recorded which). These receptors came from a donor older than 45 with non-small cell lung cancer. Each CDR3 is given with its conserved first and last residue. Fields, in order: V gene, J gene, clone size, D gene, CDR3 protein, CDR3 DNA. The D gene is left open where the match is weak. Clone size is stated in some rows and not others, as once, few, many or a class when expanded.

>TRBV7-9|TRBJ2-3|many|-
CASSRPWGGGNTDTQYF
TGTGCCAGCAGCCGCCCATGGGGCGGGGGCAACACAGATACGCAGTATTTT
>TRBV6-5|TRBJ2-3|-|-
CASSYERTGTDTQYF
TGTGCCAGCAGTTATGAGAGGACAGGCACAGATACGCAGTATTTT
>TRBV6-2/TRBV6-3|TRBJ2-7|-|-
CASSPVPPDQYF
TGTGCCAGCAGCCCCGTGCCCCCCGATCAGTACTTC
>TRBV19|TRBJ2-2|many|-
CASRAGKRHGGELFF
TGTGCCAGTAGAGCGGGCAAAAGACATGGCGGGGAGCTGTTTTTT
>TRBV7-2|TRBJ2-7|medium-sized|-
CASSLDGYGEQYF
TGTGCCAGCAGCTTAGATGGCTACGGCGAGCAGTACTTC
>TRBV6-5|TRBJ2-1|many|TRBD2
CASSYGRGDLISSYNEQFF
TGTGCCAGCAGTTACGGGCGGGGGGACCTAATTAGCTCCTACAATGAGCAGTTCTTC
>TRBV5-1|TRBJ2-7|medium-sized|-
CASSDSYEQYF
TGCGCCAGCAGCGACTCCTACGAGCAGTACTTC
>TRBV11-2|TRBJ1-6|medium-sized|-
CASSLGSSGGIALHF
TGTGCCAGCAGCTTAGGCTCTTCGGGCGGGATAGCCCTCCACTTT
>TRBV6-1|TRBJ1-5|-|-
CASGKGRVEDQPQHF
TGTGCTAGCGGGAAGGGCAGAGTAGAAGACCAGCCCCAGCATTTT
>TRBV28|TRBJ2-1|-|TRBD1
CASSRTGDYNEQFF
TGTGCCAGCAGTAGGACAGGGGACTACAATGAGCAGTTCTTC
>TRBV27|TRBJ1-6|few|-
CASREWTETNSPLHF
TGTGCCAGCAGGGAGTGGACGGAGACTAATTCACCCCTCCACTTT
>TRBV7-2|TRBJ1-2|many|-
CASSSMGRRLLYGYTF
TGTGCCAGCAGCTCGATGGGGCGGCGACTCCTCTATGGCTACACCTTC
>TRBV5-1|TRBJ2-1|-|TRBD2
CASSTLAAGVSNEQFF
TGCGCCAGCAGCACCCTTGCAGCGGGAGTATCCAATGAGCAGTTCTTC
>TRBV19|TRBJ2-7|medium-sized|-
CASSLAGEQYF
TGTGCCAGTAGTCTGGCGGGCGAGCAGTACTTC
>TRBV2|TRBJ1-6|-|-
CAGLTGVRNSSLHF
TGTGCCGGCCTGACAGGTGTGAGGAATTCATCCCTCCACTTT
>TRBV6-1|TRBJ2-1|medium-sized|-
CASSEAALGYNEQFF
TGTGCCAGCAGTGAAGCGGCCTTAGGTTACAATGAGCAGTTCTTC
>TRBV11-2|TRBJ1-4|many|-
CASSSTGLILEKLFF
TGTGCCAGCAGCTCAACAGGGTTAATTCTTGAAAAACTGTTTTTT
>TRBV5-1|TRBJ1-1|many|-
CASSSTSTGRFTEAFF
TGCGCCAGCAGCTCTACTTCGACGGGACGGTTCACTGAAGCTTTCTTT
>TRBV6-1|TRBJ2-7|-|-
CTSAGSYDQYF
TGTACCAGCGCCGGCTCCTACGATCAGTACTTC
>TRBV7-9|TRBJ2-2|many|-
CASSLVVGNTGELFF
TGTGCCAGCAGCTTAGTGGTCGGAAACACCGGGGAGCTGTTTTTT
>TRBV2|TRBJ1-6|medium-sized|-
CASSELANSPLHF
TGTGCCAGCAGTGAATTAGCTAATTCACCCCTCCACTTT
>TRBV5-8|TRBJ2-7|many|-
CASTGRTRVLNYEQYF
TGTGCCAGCACTGGTCGCACGCGGGTGTTAAACTACGAGCAGTACTTC
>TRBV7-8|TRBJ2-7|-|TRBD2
CASSFGGRASYNEQYF
TGTGCCAGCAGCTTTGGCGGGAGGGCGTCATACAACGAGCAGTACTTC
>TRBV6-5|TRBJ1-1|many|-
CASSYSILGQANTEAFF
TGTGCCAGCAGTTACTCGATCCTAGGGCAGGCGAACACTGAAGCTTTCTTT
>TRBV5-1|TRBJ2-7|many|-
CASRDEGLREQYF
TGCGCCAGCAGAGATGAGGGTTTACGCGAGCAGTACTTC
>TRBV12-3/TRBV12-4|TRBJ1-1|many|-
CASSAQVNTEAFF
TGTGCCAGTAGTGCGCAAGTGAACACTGAAGCTTTCTTT
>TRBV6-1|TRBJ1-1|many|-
CASIGYSEAFF
TGTGCCAGCATTGGATATTCTGAAGCTTTCTTT
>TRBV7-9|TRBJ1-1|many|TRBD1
CASTAGQFRTEAFF
TGTGCCAGCACCGCGGGACAGTTCCGCACTGAAGCTTTCTTT
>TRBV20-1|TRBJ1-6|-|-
CSAADDYNSPLHF
TGCAGTGCGGCCGATGACTATAATTCACCCCTCCACTTT
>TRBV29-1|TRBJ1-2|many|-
CSSREAANYGYTF
TGCAGCTCCCGTGAGGCCGCAAACTATGGCTACACCTTC
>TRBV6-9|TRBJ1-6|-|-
CANSYSRRGSSRNSPLHF
TGTGCCAACAGTTACAGTAGGAGAGGGAGTTCCCGCAATTCACCCCTCCACTTT
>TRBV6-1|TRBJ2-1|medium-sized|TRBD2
CASNPRWGGFDEQFF
TGTGCCAGCAACCCTCGGTGGGGAGGGTTCGATGAGCAGTTCTTC
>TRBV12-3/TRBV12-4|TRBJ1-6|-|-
CASSFGMSRHSPLHF
TGTGCCAGCAGTTTTGGCATGTCGAGGCATTCACCCCTCCACTTT
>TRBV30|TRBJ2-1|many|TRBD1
CAWSRQGGKRQFF
TGTGCCTGGAGCAGACAGGGGGGTAAACGGCAGTTCTTC
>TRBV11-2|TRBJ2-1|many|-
CASSLGSSYNEQFF
TGTGCCAGCAGCTTGGGGAGCTCCTACAATGAGCAGTTCTTC
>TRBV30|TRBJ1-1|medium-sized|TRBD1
CAWSDTGGTEAFF
TGTGCCTGGAGTGATACAGGGGGCACTGAAGCTTTCTTT
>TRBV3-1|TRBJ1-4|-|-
CASSQGRVLNEKLFF
TGTGCCAGCAGCCAAGGCCGGGTCCTTAATGAAAAACTGTTTTTT
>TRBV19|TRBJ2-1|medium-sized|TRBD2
CATSRLAADNEQFF
TGTGCCACATCGAGGCTAGCGGCAGACAATGAGCAGTTCTTC
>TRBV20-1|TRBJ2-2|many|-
CSARVQQNGELFF
TGCAGTGCTAGAGTCCAGCAGAACGGGGAGCTGTTTTTT
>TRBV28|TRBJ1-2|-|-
CASIPACNYGYTF
TGTGCCAGCATCCCCGCGTGTAACTATGGCTACACCTTC
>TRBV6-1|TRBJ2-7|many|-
CASRHVYEQYF
TGTGCCAGCAGGCATGTCTACGAGCAGTACTTC
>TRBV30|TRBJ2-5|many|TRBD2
CAWSKGLAGEETQYF
TGTGCCTGGAGTAAGGGACTAGCGGGGGAGGAGACCCAGTACTTC
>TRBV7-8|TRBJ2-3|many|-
CASSLEAGPAGDTQYF
TGTGCCAGCAGCTTAGAGGCGGGTCCGGCCGGAGATACGCAGTATTTT
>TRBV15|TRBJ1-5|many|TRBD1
CATSRDRVRPQHF
TGTGCCACCAGCAGGGACAGGGTTCGGCCCCAGCATTTT
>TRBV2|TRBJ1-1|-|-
CASRDPGTPKENTEAFF
TGTGCCAGCAGGGACCCCGGGACACCTAAGGAGAACACTGAAGCTTTCTTT
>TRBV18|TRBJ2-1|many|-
CASSPLTQGGNEQFF
TGTGCCAGCTCACCACTGACACAGGGTGGCAATGAGCAGTTCTTC
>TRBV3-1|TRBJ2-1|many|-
CASSQVGEQFF
TGTGCCAGCAGCCAAGTGGGTGAGCAGTTCTTC
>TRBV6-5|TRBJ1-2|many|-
CASSYSSARSGYTF
TGTGCCAGCAGTTACTCGAGCGCGCGAAGTGGCTACACCTTC
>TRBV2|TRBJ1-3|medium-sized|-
CASSSGTAGNTIYF
TGTGCCAGCAGTTCTGGGACGGCTGGAAACACCATATATTTT
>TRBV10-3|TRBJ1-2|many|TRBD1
CAISDPANLDRGQGYTF
TGTGCCATCAGTGACCCTGCGAACTTGGACAGGGGGCAAGGCTACACCTTC
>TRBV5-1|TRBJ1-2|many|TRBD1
CASSIARGTGDNYGYTF
TGCGCCAGCAGTATTGCGAGAGGGACAGGGGATAACTATGGCTACACCTTC
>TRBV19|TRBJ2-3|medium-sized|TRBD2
CASSIYATSGSTDTQYF
TGTGCCAGTAGTATTTATGCGACTAGCGGAAGCACAGATACGCAGTATTTT